The following is a T cell receptor beta chain sequence with its context. Cells designated naive CD8 were CD45RO-negative and were positively selected for CCR7, with terminally differentiated effector memory CD45RA+ cells excluded. Profiled with immunoSEQ multiplex PCR; TCRdb holds only in-frame clones, not every one. The sample shows about 2,100,000 clones, about 93% of them seen only once. Germline CDR1 is MNHEY and CDR2 is SMNVEV (reference sequence). V lost 3 bases, J lost 1 base, and 3 bases stayed unmatched. The CDR3 contains 15 residues. These data are taken from a study of shared clonotypes between healthy human individuals.

The specimen was naive CD8+ T cells from PBMCs. This rearrangement joins TRBV27 to TRBJ2-1, with 7 bases identical to TRBD2. This TCR was recovered from a man aged 18 to 29 in good health. Some clones in this sample may be carry-over from other donors' samples. DNA for the CDR3: TGTGCCAGCAGTTTCGGGCGGGGGTCCTACAATGAGCAGTTCTTC. It encodes CASSFGRGSYNEQFF.